This entry features one T cell receptor (beta chain) sequence. Its antigen is unknown. V was trimmed by 0 bases and J by 3 bases, leaving 11 bases between them. CDR1 and CDR2 (germline): LNHNV, YYDKDF (reference sequence). This CDR3 contains 15 residues. The protocol was immunoSEQ multiplex PCR, while the TCRdb copy is restricted to in-frame clones and leaves out a portion. The profile shows roughly 140,000 clones, roughly 88% of them singletons. This entry is derived from a study of T cell responses to AZD1222 COVID-19 vaccine. Broader study findings: Increased Spike-specific TCR breadth and depth were observed after two AZD1222 doses. Across the whole spike, CD4 TCRs peaked at regions 160-218 and 743-854. Females made up more of the donors, who were largely white British, and clonal diversity may have come out too low. Per reports, nearly half of all spike-specific TCRs target regions that are unmutated in variants.

The rearrangement uses TRBV15 and TRBJ1-2; D remains unclear. The TCR was taken from an adult in good health. The material was peripheral blood, obtained on day 0 of AZD1222 vaccination. Written as DNA, the CDR3 is TGTGCCACCAGCAGAGATCACCAATTCTACTATGGCTACACCTTC. Protein sequence: CATSRDHQFYYGYTF. The full variable domain, in which reference TRBV15 and TRBJ1-2 provide the parts outside the CDR3, is DAMVIQNPRYQVTQFGKPVTLSCSQTLNHNVMYWYQQKSSQAPKLLFHYYDKDFNNEADTPDNFQSRRPNTSFCFLDIRSPGLGDTAMYLCATSRDHQFYYGYTFGSGTRLTVV.